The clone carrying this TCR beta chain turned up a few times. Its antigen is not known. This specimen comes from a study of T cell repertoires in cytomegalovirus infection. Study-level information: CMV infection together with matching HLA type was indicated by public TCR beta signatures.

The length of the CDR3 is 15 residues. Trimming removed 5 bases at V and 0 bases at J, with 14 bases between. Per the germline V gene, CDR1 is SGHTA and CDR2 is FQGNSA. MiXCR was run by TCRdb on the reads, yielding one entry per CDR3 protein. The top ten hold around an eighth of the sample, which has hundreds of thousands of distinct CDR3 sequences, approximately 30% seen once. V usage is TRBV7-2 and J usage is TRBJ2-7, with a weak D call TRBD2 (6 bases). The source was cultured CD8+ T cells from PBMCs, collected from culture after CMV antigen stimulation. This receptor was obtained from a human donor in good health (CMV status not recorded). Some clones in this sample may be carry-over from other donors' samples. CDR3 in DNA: TGTGCCAGCAGCGCCTTAGGCGGGGTCTCCTACGAGCAGTACGTC. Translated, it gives CASSALGGVSYEQYV.